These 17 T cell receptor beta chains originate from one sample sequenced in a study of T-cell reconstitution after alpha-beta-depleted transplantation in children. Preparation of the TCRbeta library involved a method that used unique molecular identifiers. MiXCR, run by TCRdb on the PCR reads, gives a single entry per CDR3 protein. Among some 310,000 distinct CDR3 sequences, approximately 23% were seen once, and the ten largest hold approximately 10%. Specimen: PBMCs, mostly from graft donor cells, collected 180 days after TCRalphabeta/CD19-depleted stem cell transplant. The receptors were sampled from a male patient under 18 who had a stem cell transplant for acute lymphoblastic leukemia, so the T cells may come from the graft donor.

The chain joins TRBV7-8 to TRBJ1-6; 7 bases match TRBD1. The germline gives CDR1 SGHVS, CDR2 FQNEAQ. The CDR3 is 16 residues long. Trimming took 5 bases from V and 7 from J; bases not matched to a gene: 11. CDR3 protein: CASSVVKGARNSPLHF. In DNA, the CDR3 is TGTGCCAGCAGCGTGGTAAAGGGGGCACGGAATTCACCCCTCCACTTT. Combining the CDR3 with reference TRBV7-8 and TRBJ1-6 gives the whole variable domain GAGVSQSPRYKVAKRGQDVALRCDPISGHVSLFWYQQALGQGPEFLTYFQNEAQLDKSGLPSDRFFAERPEGSVSTLKIQRTQQEDSAVYLCASSVVKGARNSPLHFGNGTRLTVT.

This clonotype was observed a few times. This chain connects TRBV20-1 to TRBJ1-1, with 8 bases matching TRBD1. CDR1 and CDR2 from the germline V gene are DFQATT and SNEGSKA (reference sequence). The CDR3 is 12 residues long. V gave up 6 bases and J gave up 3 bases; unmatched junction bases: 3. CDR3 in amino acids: CSAKDRDTEAFF. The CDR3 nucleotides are TGCAGTGCAAAGGACAGGGACACTGAAGCTTTCTTT.

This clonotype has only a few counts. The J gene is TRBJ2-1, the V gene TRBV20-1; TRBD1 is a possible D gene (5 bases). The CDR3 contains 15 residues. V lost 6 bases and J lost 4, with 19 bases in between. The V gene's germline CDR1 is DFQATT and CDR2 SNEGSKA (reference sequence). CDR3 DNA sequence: TGCAGTGCCAGGGAAGCCTCCCGCGGATACAATGAGCAGTTCTTC. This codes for CSAREASRGYNEQFF.

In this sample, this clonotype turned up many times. This CDR3 is CASSLLAEYEQYF. The CDR3 DNA is TGCGCCAGCAGCTTGCTAGCGGAGTACGAGCAGTACTTC. This chain uses TRBV5-1 with TRBJ2-7; 7 nucleotides line up with TRBD2. The CDR3 runs 13 residues. Germline CDR1 reads SGHRS; CDR2 reads YFSETQ. The V gene end was trimmed by 1 base and the J gene end by 4 bases; junction bases not matched to a gene: 2.

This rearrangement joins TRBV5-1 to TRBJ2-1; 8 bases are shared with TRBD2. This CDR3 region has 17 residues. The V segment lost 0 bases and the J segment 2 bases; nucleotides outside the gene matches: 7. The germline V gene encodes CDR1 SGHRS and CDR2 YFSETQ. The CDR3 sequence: CASSLAASGPAYNEQFF. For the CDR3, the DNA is TGCGCCAGCAGCTTGGCGGCTAGCGGGCCCGCCTACAATGAGCAGTTCTTC.

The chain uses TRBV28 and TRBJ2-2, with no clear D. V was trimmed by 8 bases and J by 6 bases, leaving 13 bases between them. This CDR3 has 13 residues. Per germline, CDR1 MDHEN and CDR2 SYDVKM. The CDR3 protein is CASSDPWAGELFF. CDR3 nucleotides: TGTGCCAGCTCAGACCCTTGGGCCGGGGAGCTGTTTTTT. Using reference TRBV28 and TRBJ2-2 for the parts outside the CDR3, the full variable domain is DVKVTQSSRYLVKRTGEKVFLECVQDMDHENMFWYRQDPGLGLRLIYFSYDVKMKEKGDIPEGYSVSREKKERFSLILESASTNQTSMYLCASSDPWAGELFFGEGSRLTVL.

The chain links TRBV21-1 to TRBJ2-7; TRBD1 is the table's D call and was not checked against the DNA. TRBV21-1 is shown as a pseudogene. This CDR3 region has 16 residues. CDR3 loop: CASSKNQTGYPYEQYF. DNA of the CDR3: TGTGCCAGCAGCAAAAACCAGACAGGGTACCCCTACGAGCAGTACTTC.

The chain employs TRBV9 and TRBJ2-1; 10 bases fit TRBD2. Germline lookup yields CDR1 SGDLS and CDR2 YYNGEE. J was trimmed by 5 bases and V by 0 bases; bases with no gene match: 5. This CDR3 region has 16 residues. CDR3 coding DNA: TGTGCCAGCAGCGTAGCGGTACTAGCGGGACACAATGAGCAGTTCTTC. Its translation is CASSVAVLAGHNEQFF.

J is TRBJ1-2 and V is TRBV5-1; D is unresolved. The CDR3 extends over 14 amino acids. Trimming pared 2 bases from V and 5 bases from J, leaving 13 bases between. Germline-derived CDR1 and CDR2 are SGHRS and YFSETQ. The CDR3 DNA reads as TGCGCCAGCAGCTTTGACTTAGGCGGATATGGCTACACCTTC. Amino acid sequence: CASSFDLGGYGYTF.

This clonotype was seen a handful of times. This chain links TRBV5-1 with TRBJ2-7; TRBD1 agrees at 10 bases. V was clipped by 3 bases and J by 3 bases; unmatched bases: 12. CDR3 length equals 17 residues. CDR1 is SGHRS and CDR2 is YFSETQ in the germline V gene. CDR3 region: CASSYRAGTGVDYEQYF. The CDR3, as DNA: TGCGCCAGCAGCTACAGGGCCGGGACAGGGGTGGACTACGAGCAGTACTTC.

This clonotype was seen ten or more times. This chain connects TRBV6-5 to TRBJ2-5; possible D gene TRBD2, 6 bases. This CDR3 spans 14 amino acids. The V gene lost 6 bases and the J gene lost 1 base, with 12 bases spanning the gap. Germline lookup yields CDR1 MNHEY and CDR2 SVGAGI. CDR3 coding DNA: TGTGCCAGCAGCCACGGGAGTCGCCAAGAGACCCAGTACTTC. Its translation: CASSHGSRQETQYF.

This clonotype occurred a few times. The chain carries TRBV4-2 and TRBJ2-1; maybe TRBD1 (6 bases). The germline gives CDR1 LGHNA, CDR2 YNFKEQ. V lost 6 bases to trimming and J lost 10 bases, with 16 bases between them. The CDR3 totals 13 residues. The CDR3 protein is CASRPDQGREQFF. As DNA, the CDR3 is TGTGCCAGCAGGCCCGATCAGGGGAGAGAGCAGTTCTTC.

DNA for the CDR3: TGTGCCAGCCGGGGGGAACTCAACACCGGGGAGCTGTTTTTT. Translating gives CASRGELNTGELFF. The chain combines TRBV9 with TRBJ2-2; 7 bases are a match to TRBD2. With 7 bases clipped from V and 2 bases from J, the junction kept 5 bases outside the gene matches. The germline gives CDR1 SGDLS, CDR2 YYNGEE. The CDR3 contains 14 residues.

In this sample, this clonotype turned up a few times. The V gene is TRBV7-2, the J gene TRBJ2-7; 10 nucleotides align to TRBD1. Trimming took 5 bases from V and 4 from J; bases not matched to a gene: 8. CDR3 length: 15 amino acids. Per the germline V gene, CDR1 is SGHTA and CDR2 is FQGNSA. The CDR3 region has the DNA TGTGCCAGCAGCCTATTGGGGACAGGGGTTTACGAGCAGTACTTC. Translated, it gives CASSLLGTGVYEQYF.

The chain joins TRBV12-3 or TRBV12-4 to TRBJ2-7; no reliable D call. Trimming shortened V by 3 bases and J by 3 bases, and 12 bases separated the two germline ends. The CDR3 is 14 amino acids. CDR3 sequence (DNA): TGTGCCAGCAGTTTCCACCCAGATTACTACGAGCAGTACTTC. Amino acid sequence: CASSFHPDYYEQYF.

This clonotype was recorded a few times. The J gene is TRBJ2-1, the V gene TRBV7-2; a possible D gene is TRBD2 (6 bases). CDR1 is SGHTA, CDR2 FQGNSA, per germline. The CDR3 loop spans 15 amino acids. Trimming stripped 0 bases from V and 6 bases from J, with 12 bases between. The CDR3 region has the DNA TGTGCCAGCAGCTTAGCGGGACTCACAGGCAATGAGCAGTTCTTC. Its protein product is CASSLAGLTGNEQFF.

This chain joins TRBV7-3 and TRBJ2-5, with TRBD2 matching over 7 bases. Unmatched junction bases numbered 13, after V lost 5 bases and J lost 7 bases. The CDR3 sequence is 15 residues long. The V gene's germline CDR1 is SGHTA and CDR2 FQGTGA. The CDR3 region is CASSSGTTFGWTQYF. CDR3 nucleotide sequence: TGTGCCAGCAGCAGTGGGACTACCTTTGGATGGACCCAGTACTTC.